This T cell receptor (beta chain) was recovered during a study of Ad26.COV2.S vaccination and SARS-CoV-2 variants. In the study overall: The trial was COV1001 and the donor's arm was Ad26.COV2.S.

The CDR3 totals 14 residues. V was shortened by 3 bases and J by 8 bases, with 13 bases between the two germline ends. The germline gives CDR1 KGHSH, CDR2 LQKENI. Assay used: immunoSEQ multiplex PCR; TCRdb lists only in-frame clones, some missing. The table has a few hundred thousand clones, 75% to 90% seen once; the top ten hold 1.5% to 2%. Documented treatment: some 20 received Ad26.COV2.S at low or high dose, single or two shots; 5 received placebo; per-sample allocation not given. Specimens were obtained on day 63 following the first vaccine or placebo injection. This clone was counted once. The source material was peripheral blood, sampled in a trial of Ad26.COV2.S vaccine versus placebo. The clonotype comes from a person between 18 and 65 years old who received the Ad26.COV2.S COVID-19 vaccine or a placebo. The chain is built from TRBV18 and TRBJ1-4; D unresolved. CDR3 region: CASSPGGIGEKLFF. CDR3 nucleotides: TGTGCCAGCTCACCCGGAGGCATAGGGGAAAAACTGTTTTTT.